Listed here are 10 T cell receptor beta chains from one sample, sequenced in a study of blood T cell repertoires in COVID-19. Sequencing used immunoSEQ multiplex PCR; TCRdb keeps in-frame clones, though not all of them. The data show over 200,000 clones, around 80% seen once. Sequencing input: peripheral blood. The receptors here all came from a woman aged 80 or over with active or convalescent COVID-19.

This chain joins TRBV2 and TRBJ1-3; 7 bases line up with TRBD1. The CDR3 has 15 residues. With V trimmed by 9 bases and J by 1 base, 9 bases remained unmatched. The germline CDR1 and CDR2 sequences are SNHLY and FYNNEI. In DNA form, the CDR3 reads TGTGCCAGTAACACGAGGGGGCGATCTGGAAACACCATATATTTT. Translated: CASNTRGRSGNTIYF.

The chain recombines TRBV4-1 with TRBJ2-5; 9 bases fit TRBD2. The germline CDR1 and CDR2 sequences are MGHRA and YSYEKL. V shed 6 bases and J 5 bases; nucleotides not matched to a gene: 16. CDR3 length: 17 amino acids. CDR3 loop: CASSGGAAGGRLETQYF. DNA for the CDR3: TGCGCCAGCAGTGGGGGCGCGGCGGGAGGGCGTTTGGAGACCCAGTACTTC.

The gene calls are TRBV5-6 and TRBJ1-2; D unresolved. CDR1 and CDR2 (germline): SGHDT, YYEEEE. The V end was cut by 0 bases, the J end by 5 bases, with 5 bases between. The length of the CDR3 is 12 residues. CDR3 sequence (DNA): TGTGCCAGCAGCTTGGGTACTTATGGCTACACCTTC. Protein product: CASSLGTYGYTF.

The chain employs TRBV2 and TRBJ1-1, with D possibly TRBD1 on 5 matching bases. The V and J ends lost 6 bases and 4 bases respectively, with 12 bases between them. The germline V gene has CDR1 SNHLY and CDR2 FYNNEI. The CDR3 spans 13 residues. CDR3 in DNA: TGTGCCAGCAGATGGAGCGGGGGCACTGAAGCTTTCTTT. It translates to CASRWSGGTEAFF.

V usage is TRBV11-2 and J usage is TRBJ2-1; 8 bases are shared with TRBD2. In germline, CDR1 is SGHAT, CDR2 FQNNGV. Germline trimming cut 5 bases from V and 10 bases from J; bases unmatched to any gene: 16. This CDR3 comprises 16 residues. CDR3 region: CASSPPGLARVQEQFF. CDR3 coding DNA: TGTGCCAGCAGCCCACCCGGACTAGCTCGAGTACAAGAGCAGTTCTTC.

This clone was found once. J is TRBJ2-1 and V is TRBV7-3; 7 nucleotides align to TRBD1. This CDR3 has 14 residues. Trimming removed 5 bases from V and 4 bases from J; junction bases left unmatched: 5. Per germline, CDR1 SGHTA and CDR2 FQGTGA. The CDR3 nucleotides are TGTGCCAGCAGCGCCCGACAGGGATACAATGAGCAGTTCTTC. Its translation: CASSARQGYNEQFF.

This clone is a singleton in its sample. DNA of the CDR3: TGTGCCAGCAGTTTATCACCAGGGGGCGACAATCAGCCCCAGCATTTT. It codes for CASSLSPGGDNQPQHF. This sequence joins TRBV28 and TRBJ1-5; TRBD1 agrees at 8 bases. The V gene's germline CDR1 is MDHEN and CDR2 SYDVKM. CDR3 size: 16 residues. With V trimmed by 1 base and J by 3 bases, 5 bases remained unmatched. The whole variable domain, filled in from reference TRBV28 and TRBJ1-5, reads DVKVTQSSRYLVKRTGEKVFLECVQDMDHENMFWYRQDPGLGLRLIYFSYDVKMKEKGDIPEGYSVSREKKERFSLILESASTNQTSMYLCASSLSPGGDNQPQHFGDGTRLSIL.

The chain uses TRBV11-3 and TRBJ2-1, with 15 bases that match TRBD2. With 4 bases clipped from V and 8 bases from J, the junction kept 9 bases outside the gene matches. This CDR3 comprises 17 residues. CDR1 is SGHNT, CDR2 YENEEA, per germline. For the CDR3, the DNA is TGTGCCAGCAGCTCGCGGACTAGCGGGGGGGCCGGTGATGAGCAGTTCTTC. Encoded protein: CASSSRTSGGAGDEQFF.

This rearrangement joins TRBV29-1 to TRBJ2-3, with 9 positions matching TRBD2. CDR1 is SQVTM and CDR2 is ANQGSEA in the germline V gene. CDR3 length: 14 residues. V lost 6 bases to trimming and J lost 2 bases; unmatched junction nucleotides: 6. The CDR3 DNA sequence: TGCAGCGTGGCCGGGACTAGCCCCACAGATACGCAGTATTTT. This sequence encodes CSVAGTSPTDTQYF.

The CDR3 reads CASSQKGQRVGWEQFF. In DNA form, the CDR3 reads TGTGCCAGCAGCCAAAAGGGCCAGCGGGTCGGTTGGGAGCAGTTCTTC. The V call is TRBV21-1, the J call TRBJ2-1; the table's D call TRBD2 went unverified against the DNA. TRBV21-1 is a known pseudogene. CDR3 length: 16 amino acids.